A single sample gave rise to the 17 T cell receptor beta chains below, sequenced in a study of blood T cell repertoires in COVID-19 (dated by TCRdb to about 2020). Libraries were prepared through the immunoSEQ multiplex PCR assay. TCRdb carries this immuneACCESS record with in-frame sequences only. Its versions omit some clonotypes, under half of them owing to an unresolved V gene in the studies checked, with the rest unexplained. In all, the sample holds some 380,000 clones, and roughly 90% of those were seen once. The ten top clones hold about 2.1% of the sample. The sequenced sample was PBMCs or T cells enriched from blood (not recorded which). Source of these receptors: a woman in her thirties or forties with acute COVID-19.

The chain carries TRBV7-9 and TRBJ1-5, with D unclear. Trimming cost V 4 bases and J 4 bases, with 5 bases left between them. Germline V gives CDR1 SEHNR, CDR2 FQNEAQ (reference sequence). There are 12 residues in the CDR3. The CDR3 sequence is CASSSGNQPQHF. The CDR3 coding sequence is TGTGCCAGCAGCTCCGGTAATCAGCCCCAGCATTTT.

This sequence joins TRBV11-2 and TRBJ1-6, with D possibly being TRBD1 (5 bases). Germline V CDR1 and CDR2: SGHAT, FQNNGV. Trimming took off 2 bases at V and 12 bases at J, with 17 bases between the two ends. This CDR3 has 15 residues. The CDR3 DNA follows: TGTGCCAGCAGCTTATCTCAGGGCCTAGTAATACCCCTCCACTTT. Residues: CASSLSQGLVIPLHF.

The rearrangement links TRBV27 to TRBJ2-7; 8 bases fit TRBD1. The J segment lost 7 bases and the V segment lost 5 bases, leaving 10 bases of the junction unmatched. The CDR3 has 14 amino acids. Germline V lookup: CDR1 MNHEY, CDR2 SMNVEV (reference sequence). This CDR3 is CASSLTDRVGEQYF. Written as DNA, the CDR3 is TGTGCCAGCAGTCTAACGGACAGGGTGGGGGAGCAGTACTTC.

This clone was seen more than once but under ten times. The chain joins TRBV14 to TRBJ2-7, with D unresolved. CDR3 length: 13 residues. Per the germline V gene, CDR1 is SGHDN and CDR2 is FVKESK. V was cut by 0 bases and J by 6 bases, with 9 bases left in between. CDR3 DNA: TGTGCCAGCAGCCAAGATGTGAGATTCGAGCAGTACTTC. This codes for CASSQDVRFEQYF.

This sequence joins TRBV5-1 and TRBJ2-7, with 7 bases fitting TRBD2. V shed 6 bases and J 2 bases; nucleotides not matched to a gene: 11. Germline assignment: CDR1 SGHRS and CDR2 YFSETQ. This CDR3 contains 15 residues. The CDR3 is CASNPGTTKTYEQYF. In DNA, the CDR3 is TGCGCCAGCAACCCGGGGACTACAAAGACCTACGAGCAGTACTTC.

This chain links TRBV5-1 with TRBJ2-7; 9 nucleotides align to TRBD1. CDR3 length: 15 amino acids. Losses at the gene ends were 3 bases for V and 2 bases for J; bases not matched to a gene: 6. In germline, CDR1 is SGHRS, CDR2 YFSETQ. The CDR3 here is CASSWAGTGPYEQYF. The CDR3 DNA follows: TGCGCCAGCAGCTGGGCCGGGACAGGGCCCTACGAGCAGTACTTC.

The chain combines TRBV5-1 with TRBJ2-1, with 7 bases that match TRBD1. J gave up 5 bases and V 7 bases, and 6 bases lay outside the gene matches. Germline CDR1 reads SGHRS; CDR2 reads YFSETQ. The CDR3 runs to 13 residues. In DNA form, the CDR3 reads TGCGCCAGCTCCGAGGGACAGAACAATGAGCAGTTCTTC. It specifies CASSEGQNNEQFF.

V gene TRBV2 combines with J gene TRBJ1-5; 7 positions agree with TRBD1. The CDR3 is 15 residues long. Germline CDR1 SNHLY, CDR2 FYNNEI. V was clipped by 3 bases and J by 6 bases; unmatched bases: 8. The CDR3 DNA follows: TGTGCCAGCAGTGAGTCAGAGGGGGCCGTTCAGCCCCAGCATTTT. Its translation: CASSESEGAVQPQHF.

The chain couples TRBV9 to TRBJ2-2, with a possible D match to TRBD2 (6 bases). The length of the CDR3 is 15 residues. Trimming took 4 bases from V and 8 from J, leaving 18 bases between them. Germline CDR1 reads SGDLS; CDR2 reads YYNGEE. CDR3 amino acids: CASSPAGRGPGELFF. CDR3 sequence (DNA): TGTGCCAGCAGCCCGGCGGGGCGGGGTCCGGGGGAGCTGTTTTTT. The full variable domain, rest sourced from reference TRBV9 and TRBJ2-2, is DSGVTQTPKHLITATGQRVTLRCSPRSGDLSVYWYQQSLDQGLQFLIQYYNGEERAKGNILERFSAQQFPDLHSELNLSSLELGDSALYFCASSPAGRGPGELFFGEGSRLTVL.

This clone was found once. The chain uses TRBV6-6 and TRBJ2-2; 13 bases line up with TRBD2. Germline V gene data show CDR1 as MNHNY and CDR2 as SVGAGI (reference sequence). The CDR3 has 19 amino acids. After removal of 6 bases from V and 7 bases from J, the junction contained 17 bases not matched to a gene. For the CDR3, the DNA is TGTGCCAGCAGACGAATCGCCGGGACTAGCGGGGTTTATAGCGGGGAGCTGTTTTTT. This gives the protein CASRRIAGTSGVYSGELFF.

This clone appeared once. The chain couples TRBV7-9 to TRBJ1-2; TRBD1 aligns across 8 bases. Germline values: CDR1 SEHNR, CDR2 FQNEAQ (reference sequence). J was trimmed by 6 bases and V by 5 bases; bases with no gene match: 8. There are 14 residues in the CDR3. CDR3 loop: CASSPDRDYDGYTF. The CDR3 nucleotides read TGTGCCAGCAGCCCGGACAGGGACTATGATGGCTACACCTTC.

This clone was detected a few times. The V call is TRBV5-4, the J call TRBJ2-7, with TRBD1 matching over 11 bases. Germline lookup yields CDR1 SGHNT and CDR2 YYREEE (reference sequence). This CDR3 spans 15 amino acids. Trimming took 3 bases from V and 4 from J; bases not matched to a gene: 6. The CDR3 nucleotides are TGTGCCAGCAGCTACGGACAGGGGGCTATGTACGAGCAGTACTTC. Translated: CASSYGQGAMYEQYF.

V gene TRBV5-1 combines with J gene TRBJ2-2, with a weak D call TRBD1 (5 bases). Germline CDR1 SGHRS, CDR2 YFSETQ. V gave up 0 bases and J gave up 4 bases, with 7 bases separating them. This CDR3 comprises 14 residues. The CDR3 DNA is TGCGCCAGCAGCTTGGGGACAAGCACCGGGGAGCTGTTTTTT. It specifies CASSLGTSTGELFF.

The J gene is TRBJ2-4, the V gene TRBV7-2; D not certain. The CDR3 is 16 amino acids. CDR1 SGHTA and CDR2 FQGNSA come from the germline V gene. The V and J ends lost 2 bases and 6 bases respectively, with 17 bases between them. CDR3 nucleotide sequence: TGTGCCAGCAGCTTATACGCCGGAGCAGTGAGAAACATTCAGTACTTC. Amino acid sequence: CASSLYAGAVRNIQYF. Filled out from reference TRBV7-2 and TRBJ2-4, the complete variable domain reads GAGVSQSPSNKVTEKGKDVELRCDPISGHTALYWYRQSLGQGLEFLIYFQGNSAPDKSGLPSDRFSAERTGGSVSTLTIQRTQQEDSAVYLCASSLYAGAVRNIQYFGAGTRLSVL.

The CDR3: CASSPTGRQPQHF. CDR3 in DNA: TGTGCCAGCAGTCCGACGGGTCGGCAGCCCCAGCATTTT. The chain links TRBV12-3 or TRBV12-4 to TRBJ1-5; D remains unclear. The CDR3 has 13 amino acids. Trimming pared 5 bases from V and 7 bases from J, leaving 12 bases between.

The J gene is TRBJ1-4, the V gene TRBV19; unclear D gene. The V gene's germline CDR1 is LNHDA and CDR2 SQIVND (reference sequence). Trimming removed 5 bases from V and 7 bases from J, with 8 bases in between. CDR3 size: 12 residues. CDR3: CASSAVSEKLFF. The CDR3 nucleotides are TGTGCCAGTAGTGCAGTCAGTGAAAAACTGTTTTTT.

J is TRBJ2-7 and V is TRBV15, with D perhaps matching TRBD2 (7 bases). Trimming took 4 bases from V and 3 from J, leaving 13 bases between them. The CDR3 is 14 residues long. Per the germline V gene, CDR1 is LNHNV and CDR2 is YYDKDF (reference sequence). The CDR3 region is CATSKAGEGYEQYF. In DNA form, the CDR3 reads TGTGCCACCAGCAAAGCAGGGGAGGGCTACGAGCAGTACTTC.